These 9 T cell receptor beta chains came from one sample sequenced in a study of vaccination effects on CD4 cells after COVID-19. No antigen is known for these receptors. Only in-frame clones appear in the TCRdb table, and some are missing; sequencing was by immunoSEQ multiplex PCR. The sample records around 50,000 clones, 65% to 80% being singletons. Culture lasted roughly 9 days before CD4+ T cell isolation. Sequencing was performed on CD4+ T cells from PBMCs cultured without peptide, taken before COVID-19 vaccination. The origin of the receptors is a human donor who received a COVID-19 vaccine.

CDR3 nucleotide sequence: TGCGCCAGCAGCCAAGTGATAGGGACCCACTATGGCTACACCTTC. It yields the protein CASSQVIGTHYGYTF. J is TRBJ1-2 and V is TRBV4-3; a possible D gene is TRBD1 (5 bases). Trimming stripped 1 base from V and 3 bases from J, with 12 bases between. The germline gives CDR1 LGHNA, CDR2 YSLEER. The length of the CDR3 is 15 residues.

This clone was counted only a few times. The chain recombines TRBV7-2 with TRBJ1-1; D unresolved. Germline loops: CDR1 SGHTA, CDR2 FQGNSA. Trimming took 2 bases from V and 11 from J, leaving 12 bases between them. This CDR3 has 12 amino acids. CDR3 sequence (DNA): TGTGCCAGCAGCTTAACAAGAAAATCGGCTTTCTTT. Amino acid sequence: CASSLTRKSAFF.

The chain couples TRBV5-1 to TRBJ2-1; perhaps TRBD2 as D (5 bases). The CDR3 has 14 amino acids. The V gene lost 7 bases and the J gene lost 1 base, with 12 bases spanning the gap. Germline loops: CDR1 SGHRS, CDR2 YFSETQ. CDR3 in DNA: TGCGCCAGCTGTCCTACGGGATCCTACAATGAGCAGTTCTTC. It codes for CASCPTGSYNEQFF.

CDR3: CASSSPGGKGTDTQYF. The CDR3 coding sequence is TGTGCCAGCAGCTCCCCAGGGGGGAAAGGCACAGATACGCAGTATTTT. V gene TRBV7-9 combines with J gene TRBJ2-3, with D possibly matching TRBD1 (7 bases). The germline V and J ends were trimmed by 4 bases and 1 base, with 15 bases remaining between them. Germline V gene sequence: CDR1 SEHNR, CDR2 FQNEAQ (reference sequence). This CDR3 region has 16 residues.

The gene calls are TRBV5-4 and TRBJ2-7; 14 bases are a match to TRBD2. V was pared by 4 bases and J by 5 bases, with 2 bases of the junction left unmatched. Germline V gene data show CDR1 as SGHNT and CDR2 as YYREEE (reference sequence). The CDR3 consists of 14 residues. CDR3 DNA: TGTGCCAGCAGCAGGGGACTAGCGGGAGACGAGCAGTACTTC. The encoded protein is CASSRGLAGDEQYF.

The V gene is TRBV12-3 or TRBV12-4, the J gene TRBJ2-5; no reliable D call. The CDR3 runs to 11 residues. Trimming removed 5 bases from V and 5 bases from J, with 6 bases in between. In DNA, the CDR3 is TGTGCCAGCAGTACCGGGGAGACCCAGTACTTC. It specifies CASSTGETQYF.

The gene calls are TRBV7-8 and TRBJ1-1; TRBD1 matches at 8 bases. This CDR3 is 13 amino acids long. The trim removed 5 bases at V and 7 bases at J, leaving 6 bases unmatched. CDR1 is SGHVS and CDR2 is FQNEAQ in the germline V gene. The CDR3 DNA sequence: TGTGCCAGCAGCCCGAAACAGGGGGATGAAGCTTTCTTT. Translated: CASSPKQGDEAFF.

This clone was seen only a few times. The CDR3 reads CASSTGLADYEQYF. CDR3 nucleotide sequence: TGTGCCAGCAGCACCGGACTAGCGGACTACGAGCAGTACTTC. The rearrangement links TRBV9 to TRBJ2-7; 10 bases line up with TRBD2. V was pared by 4 bases and J by 3 bases, with 4 bases of the junction left unmatched. The CDR3 is made up of 14 amino acids. The germline gives CDR1 SGDLS, CDR2 YYNGEE.

The chain joins TRBV19 to TRBJ2-5; TRBD1 matches 11 bases. This CDR3 spans 15 amino acids. CDR1 and CDR2 (germline): LNHDA, SQIVND (reference sequence). Losses at the gene ends were 5 bases for V and 3 bases for J; bases not matched to a gene: 5. DNA for the CDR3: TGTGCCAGTAGTCGGACAGGGGGCCGAGAAGAGACCCAGTACTTC. Translation: CASSRTGGREETQYF.